A selection of T cell receptor beta chains follows, all from one sample in a study of T cell responses to AZD1222 COVID-19 vaccine. TCRdb's copy holds only in-frame clones and misses some; the assay was immunoSEQ multiplex PCR. This table has over 110,000 clones, 90% to 95% appearing once. Sequencing used peripheral blood, obtained on day 0 of AZD1222 vaccination. Receptors were obtained from an adult in good health. The CDR3 runs from the conserved cysteine through the conserved F or W. The D gene is left open where the match is weak. Clone size is given for some rows only: seen once, a few or many times, or a class if the clone is expanded.

abundance: .
v_gene: TRBV7-6
j_gene: TRBJ2-2
d_gene: TRBD2
len: 18
CDR3aa: CASSLIARAGAGAGELFF
CDR3nt: TGTGCCAGCAGCTTAATCGCCCGGGCAGGAGCGGGAGCCGGGGAGCTGTTTTTT

abundance: .
v_gene: TRBV18
j_gene: TRBJ2-6
d_gene: TRBD1
len: 17
CDR3aa: CASSPGQVNSGANVLTF
CDR3nt: TGTGCCAGCTCACCGGGACAGGTGAACTCTGGGGCCAACGTCCTGACTTTC

abundance: .
v_gene: TRBV7-3
j_gene: TRBJ2-6
d_gene: .
len: 17
CDR3aa: CASSLSGGGSGANVLTF
CDR3nt: TGTGCCAGCAGCCTCTCGGGGGGCGGATCTGGGGCCAACGTCCTGACTTTC

abundance: .
v_gene: TRBV25-1
j_gene: TRBJ1-1
d_gene: TRBD1
len: 15
CDR3aa: CASRSGTGKNTEAFF
CDR3nt: TGTGCCAGCAGATCCGGGACAGGGAAGAACACTGAAGCTTTCTTT

abundance: .
v_gene: TRBV18
j_gene: TRBJ1-2
d_gene: .
len: 12
CDR3aa: CASSPLGGGYTF
CDR3nt: TGTGCCAGCTCCCCCCTTGGCGGCGGCTACACCTTC

abundance: .
v_gene: TRBV18
j_gene: TRBJ2-3
d_gene: .
len: 15
CDR3aa: CASSPLSGTTDTQYF
CDR3nt: TGTGCCAGCTCACCACTGTCAGGGACCACAGATACGCAGTATTTT

abundance: .
v_gene: TRBV12-1
j_gene: TRBJ1-6
d_gene: .
len: 17
CDR3aa: CASSLLTGDKYNSPLHF
CDR3nt: TGTGCCAGCAGCCTACTGACAGGAGACAAGTATAATTCACCCCTCCACTTT

abundance: .
v_gene: TRBV5-1
j_gene: TRBJ2-5
d_gene: TRBD2
len: 15
CDR3aa: CASSLRNLAGETQYF
CDR3nt: TGCGCCAGCAGCCTTCGAAACCTAGCGGGAGAGACCCAGTACTTC

abundance: once
v_gene: TRBV27
j_gene: TRBJ2-5
d_gene: .
len: 14
CDR3aa: CASSLSNSQETQYF
CDR3nt: TGTGCCAGCAGTTTATCGAATTCCCAAGAGACCCAGTACTTC

abundance: .
v_gene: TRBV19
j_gene: TRBJ2-3
d_gene: .
len: 16
CDR3aa: CASSNVRGISTDTQYF
CDR3nt: TGTGCCAGTAGTAATGTCAGGGGAATAAGCACAGATACGCAGTATTTT

abundance: .
v_gene: TRBV27
j_gene: TRBJ1-2
d_gene: .
len: 13
CDR3aa: CASSQTGRSGYTF
CDR3nt: TGTGCCAGCAGTCAAACAGGGAGGTCCGGCTACACCTTC

abundance: .
v_gene: TRBV7-9
j_gene: TRBJ1-5
d_gene: TRBD1
len: 14
CDR3aa: CASRGTGDGQPQHF
CDR3nt: TGTGCCAGCAGAGGGACAGGGGACGGTCAGCCCCAGCATTTT

abundance: .
v_gene: TRBV25-1
j_gene: TRBJ2-7
d_gene: .
len: 14
CDR3aa: CASSEHRVAYEQYF
CDR3nt: TGTGCCAGCAGTGAACATCGGGTGGCATACGAGCAGTACTTC

abundance: .
v_gene: TRBV5-1
j_gene: TRBJ1-2
d_gene: TRBD1
len: 16
CDR3aa: CASSLTGTGVKFGYTF
CDR3nt: TGCGCCAGCAGCTTGACTGGGACAGGGGTGAAATTTGGCTACACCTTC

abundance: .
v_gene: TRBV21-1
j_gene: TRBJ2-1
d_gene: .
len: 13
CDR3aa: CASSKTHNNEQFF
CDR3nt: TGTGCCAGCAGCAAGACACACAACAATGAGCAGTTCTTC

abundance: .
v_gene: TRBV29-1
j_gene: TRBJ1-1
d_gene: .
len: 14
CDR3aa: CSVAGAILNTEAFF
CDR3nt: TGCAGCGTTGCCGGCGCCATCCTGAACACTGAAGCTTTCTTT

abundance: .
v_gene: TRBV18
j_gene: TRBJ1-1
d_gene: TRBD1
len: 16
CDR3aa: CASSPLPGQGNTEAFF
CDR3nt: TGTGCCAGCTCACCCCTCCCGGGACAGGGAAACACTGAAGCTTTCTTT

abundance: .
v_gene: TRBV5-1
j_gene: TRBJ2-7
d_gene: .
len: 14
CDR3aa: CASSLGLDFYEQYF
CDR3nt: TGCGCCAGCAGCTTGGGACTAGATTTCTACGAGCAGTACTTC

abundance: .
v_gene: TRBV9
j_gene: TRBJ2-1
d_gene: TRBD1
len: 17
CDR3aa: CASSVVQDRGSYNEQFF
CDR3nt: TGTGCCAGCAGCGTAGTACAAGACAGGGGCTCCTACAATGAGCAGTTCTTC

abundance: .
v_gene: TRBV5-1
j_gene: TRBJ2-7
d_gene: TRBD2
len: 15
CDR3aa: CASSFGLAGGSEQYF
CDR3nt: TGCGCCAGCAGCTTTGGACTAGCGGGAGGTAGCGAGCAGTACTTC

abundance: .
v_gene: TRBV30
j_gene: TRBJ1-1
d_gene: .
len: 12
CDR3aa: CVLRRQNTEAFF
CDR3nt: TGTGTTTTGAGGCGTCAGAACACTGAAGCTTTCTTT

abundance: .
v_gene: TRBV9
j_gene: TRBJ2-5
d_gene: .
len: 14
CDR3aa: CASSKRTSGETQYF
CDR3nt: TGTGCCAGCAGCAAACGGACCTCTGGGGAGACCCAGTACTTC